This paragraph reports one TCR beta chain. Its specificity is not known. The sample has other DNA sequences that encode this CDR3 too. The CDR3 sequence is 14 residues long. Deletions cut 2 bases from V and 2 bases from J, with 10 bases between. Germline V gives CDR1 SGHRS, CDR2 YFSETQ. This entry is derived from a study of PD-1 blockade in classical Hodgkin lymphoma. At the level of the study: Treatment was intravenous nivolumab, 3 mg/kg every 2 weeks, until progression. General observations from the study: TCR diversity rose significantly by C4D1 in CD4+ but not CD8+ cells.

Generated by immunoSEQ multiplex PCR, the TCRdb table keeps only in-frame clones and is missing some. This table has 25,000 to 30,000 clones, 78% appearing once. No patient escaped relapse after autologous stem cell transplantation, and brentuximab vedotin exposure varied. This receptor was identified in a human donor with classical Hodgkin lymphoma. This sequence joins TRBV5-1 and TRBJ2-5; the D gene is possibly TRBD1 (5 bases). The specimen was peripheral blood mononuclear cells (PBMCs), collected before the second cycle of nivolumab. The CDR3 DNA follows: TGCGCCAGCAGCTTTGGACAAGTACAAGAGACCCAGTACTTC. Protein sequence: CASSFGQVQETQYF. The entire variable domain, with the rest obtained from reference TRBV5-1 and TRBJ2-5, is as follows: KAGVTQTPRYLIKTRGQQVTLSCSPISGHRSVSWYQQTPGQGLQFLFEYFSETQRNKGNFPGRFSGRQFSNSRSEMNVSTLELGDSALYLCASSFGQVQETQYFGPGTRLLVL.